This is a list of T cell receptor beta chains from one sample in a study of blood T cell repertoires in COVID-19. Assay used: immunoSEQ multiplex PCR; TCRdb lists only in-frame clones, some missing. The repertoire includes some 99,000 clones, around 75% of them detected once, and approximately 25% sits in the top ten. Sequences were obtained from peripheral blood. The origin of the receptors is a man between 65 and 85 years old with acute or convalescent COVID-19. The CDR3 runs from the conserved cysteine through the conserved F or W.

15,TRBV30,CAWSGGTVNTDTQYF
14,TRBV5-4,CASSPQGENTEAFF
13,TRBV27,CASRLNRGGEAFF
14,TRBV6-6,CASRLTGARGEQYF
13,TRBV2,CASSTGSGQPQHF
13,TRBV6-5,CASSYSLAHEQYF
19,TRBV7-2,CASSLFQRLSSGRARELFF
15,TRBV27,CASSPRDSFGYEQYF
17,TRBV5-1,CASSPTGGGGYNSPLHF
14,TRBV5-4,CASSGGGHRYGYTF
17,TRBV23-1,CASSQSKTSETKNIQYF
14,TRBV4-3,CASSQQGAKNIQYF
17,TRBV4-2,CASSQDQDRGFTYEQYF
16,TRBV18,CASSPSGTSPTNEQFF
14,TRBV7-6,CASSKQGINQPQHF
17,TRBV7-9,CASSPRQGGGGSYEQYF
16,TRBV27,CASSLLAGGRSGGYTF
14,TRBV6-6,CASSPRLVTYEQYF
14,TRBV6-5,CASSYPGQGYEQYF
13,TRBV9,CASSAIVGNEQFF
12,TRBV7-9,CASSFILDTIYF
15,TRBV9,CASSVGLAGPSEQYF
15,TRBV5-1,CASSSGQAGGTEAFF
15,TRBV6-6,CASTPTGSSTDTQYF
15,TRBV3-1/TRBV3-2,CASSQDWSVNQPQHF
15,TRBV24-1,CATSDLTSGTDTQYF
15,TRBV2,CASSDRTGGPQPQHF
15,TRBV28,CASSGRDRGLREQFF
15,TRBV5-1,CASRLTGTAYNEQFF
14,TRBV5-1,CASSSGTAVYGYTF
18,TRBV11-3,CASSLGQTSGSNFDEQFF
15,TRBV11-3,CASSLVAGSTDTQYF
15,TRBV7-3,CASSLSAGYSYEQYF
16,TRBV24-1,CATSDPGQGAPETQYF
18,TRBV7-4,CASSLPGLAGGNTGELFF
16,TRBV9,CASSASPGQGHSPLHF
14,TRBV9,CASSVKAGAYEQYF
11,TRBV12-3/TRBV12-4,CASSQSNEQFF
13,TRBV10-3,CAISEGRDETQYF
14,TRBV7-3,CASSLRTSGTEAFF
13,TRBV6-5,CASSPTVLKAAFF
13,TRBV5-6,CASSFTGEYGYTF
17,TRBV19,CASSIAASRPGANVLTF
15,TRBV19,CASSMRGQGSQPQHF
13,TRBV5-4,CASSFNRGQPQHF
13,TRBV27,CATSPLGGYEQYF
14,TRBV7-8,CASSPRQGSQPQHF
15,TRBV7-8,CASSYAGQVYSPLHF
14,TRBV6-6,CASSYSGGGETQYF
13,TRBV7-3,CASSRVAGTEAFF
12,TRBV9,CASSEDRPEQFF
14,TRBV18,CASSARSSYNEQFF